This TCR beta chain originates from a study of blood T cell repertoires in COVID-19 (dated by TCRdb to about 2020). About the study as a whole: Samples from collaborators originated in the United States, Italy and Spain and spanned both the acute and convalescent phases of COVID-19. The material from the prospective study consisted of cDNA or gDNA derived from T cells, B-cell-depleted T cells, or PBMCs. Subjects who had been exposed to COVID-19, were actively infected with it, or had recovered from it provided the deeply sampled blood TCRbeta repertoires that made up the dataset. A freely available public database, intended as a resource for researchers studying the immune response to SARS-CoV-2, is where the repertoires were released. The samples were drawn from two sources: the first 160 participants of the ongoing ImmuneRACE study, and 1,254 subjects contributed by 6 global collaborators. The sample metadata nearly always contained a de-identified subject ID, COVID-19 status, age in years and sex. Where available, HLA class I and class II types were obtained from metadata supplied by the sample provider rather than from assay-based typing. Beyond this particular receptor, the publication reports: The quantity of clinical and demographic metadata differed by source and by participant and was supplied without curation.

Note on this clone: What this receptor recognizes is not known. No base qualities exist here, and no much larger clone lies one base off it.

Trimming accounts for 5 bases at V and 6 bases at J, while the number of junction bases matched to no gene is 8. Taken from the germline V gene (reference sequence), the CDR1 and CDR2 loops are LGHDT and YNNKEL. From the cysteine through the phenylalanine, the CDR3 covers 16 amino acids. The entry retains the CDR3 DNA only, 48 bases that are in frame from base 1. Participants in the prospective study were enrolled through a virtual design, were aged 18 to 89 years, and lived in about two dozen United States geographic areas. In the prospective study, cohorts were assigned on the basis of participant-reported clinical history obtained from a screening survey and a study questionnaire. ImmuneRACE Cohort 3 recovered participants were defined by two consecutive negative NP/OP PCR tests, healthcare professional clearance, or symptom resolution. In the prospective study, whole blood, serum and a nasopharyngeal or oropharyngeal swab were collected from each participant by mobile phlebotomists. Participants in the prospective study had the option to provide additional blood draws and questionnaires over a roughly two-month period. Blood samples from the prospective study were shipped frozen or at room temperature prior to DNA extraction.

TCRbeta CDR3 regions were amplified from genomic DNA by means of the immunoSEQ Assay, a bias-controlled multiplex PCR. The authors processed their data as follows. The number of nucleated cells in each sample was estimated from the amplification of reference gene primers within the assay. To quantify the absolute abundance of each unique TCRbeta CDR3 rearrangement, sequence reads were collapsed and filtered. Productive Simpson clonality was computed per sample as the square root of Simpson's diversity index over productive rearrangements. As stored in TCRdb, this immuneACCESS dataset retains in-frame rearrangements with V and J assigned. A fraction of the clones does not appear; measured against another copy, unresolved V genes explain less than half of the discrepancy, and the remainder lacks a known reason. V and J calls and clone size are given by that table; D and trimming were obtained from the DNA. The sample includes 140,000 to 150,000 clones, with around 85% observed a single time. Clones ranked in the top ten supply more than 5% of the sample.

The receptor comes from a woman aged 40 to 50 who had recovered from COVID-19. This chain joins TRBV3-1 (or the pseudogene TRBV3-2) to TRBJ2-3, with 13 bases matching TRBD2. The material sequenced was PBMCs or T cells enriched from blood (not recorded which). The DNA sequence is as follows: TGTGCCAGCAGCGCAGCAGAGACTAGCGGGAGGGATACGCAGTATTTT. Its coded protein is CASSAAETSGRDTQYF.